This is a list of T cell receptor beta chains from one sample in a study of shared clonotypes between healthy human individuals. Method: immunoSEQ multiplex PCR; TCRdb's copy keeps in-frame clones and lacks some. The table has about 600,000 clones, more than 95% seen once. Source material: naive CD4+ T cells sorted from blood. The receptor set was obtained from a woman aged 25 to 39 in good health. The CDR3 runs from the conserved cysteine through the conserved F or W. Each record gives: D gene, clone size, V gene, J gene, CDR3 protein, CDR3 DNA. D genes are given only for firm matches. A clone size is listed for some rows: how often the clone was seen (once, few, many), or a class if it is expanded.

>NA|NA|TRBV6-1|TRBJ1-5
CASSSTGRENQPQHF
TGTGCCAGCAGTTCTACAGGGAGGGAGAATCAGCCCCAGCATTTT
>NA|once|TRBV5-1|TRBJ2-7
CASSLAQSSYEQYF
TGCGCCAGCAGCTTAGCCCAGAGCTCCTACGAGCAGTACTTC
>NA|once|TRBV19|TRBJ2-7
CASSIRAGVLYEQYF
TGTGCCAGTAGTATCCGGGCAGGGGTACTCTACGAGCAGTACTTC
>NA|NA|TRBV28|TRBJ1-1
CASRQITEAFF
TGTGCCAGCAGACAGATCACTGAAGCTTTCTTT
>NA|NA|TRBV27|TRBJ2-7
CASSTSGPTSYEQYF
TGTGCCAGCAGCACCTCAGGGCCGACCTCCTACGAGCAGTACTTC
>TRBD2|NA|TRBV27|TRBJ2-7
CASSLRLAAAEQYF
TGTGCCAGCAGTTTAAGACTAGCTGCTGCCGAGCAGTACTTC
>TRBD1|NA|TRBV5-1|TRBJ2-7
CASRYRDRGQYEQYF
TGCGCCAGCAGGTACCGGGACAGGGGGCAATACGAGCAGTACTTC
>TRBD2|NA|TRBV29-1|TRBJ2-1
CSVRRAGLAGGPINEQFF
TGCAGCGTTAGAAGGGCAGGACTAGCGGGAGGGCCAATCAATGAGCAGTTCTTC
>TRBD2|NA|TRBV5-1|TRBJ2-7
CASSLSLAGDVLEQYF
TGCGCCAGCAGCTTGAGTCTAGCGGGAGACGTACTCGAGCAGTACTTC
>TRBD2|NA|TRBV28|TRBJ2-1
CASSWPGVAGGGEQFF
TGTGCCAGCAGTTGGCCCGGGGTAGCGGGAGGGGGTGAGCAGTTCTTC
>NA|NA|TRBV5-8|TRBJ2-1
CASSLGGISYNEQFF
TGTGCCAGCAGCTTGGGTGGGATCTCCTACAATGAGCAGTTCTTC
>NA|once|TRBV6-5|TRBJ1-6
CASSPRGRQALHF
TGTGCCAGCAGCCCACGGGGGCGGCAGGCCCTCCACTTT
>TRBD1|NA|TRBV6-6|TRBJ1-5
CASSYSGTVQPQHF
TGTGCCAGCAGTTACTCCGGGACAGTCCAGCCCCAGCATTTT
>NA|NA|TRBV6-1|TRBJ2-1
CASSERRTHSYNEQFF
TGTGCCAGCAGTGAACGGAGGACCCACTCCTACAATGAGCAGTTCTTC
>TRBD2|once|TRBV9|TRBJ2-7
CASSPIISSGRAAEQYF
TGTGCCAGCAGCCCGATAATATCTAGCGGGAGGGCCGCCGAGCAGTACTTC
>NA|NA|TRBV7-3|TRBJ2-3
CASSLDSDTQYF
TGTGCCAGCAGCTTAGATTCGGATACGCAGTATTTT
>TRBD1|NA|TRBV6-1|TRBJ1-2
CASSEETGSGLGGYTF
TGTGCCAGCAGTGAGGAGACAGGGAGTGGCTTAGGTGGCTACACCTTC
>NA|NA|TRBV15|TRBJ2-7
CATSRGNSYEQYF
TGTGCCACCAGCAGGGGGAACTCCTACGAGCAGTACTTC
>NA|NA|TRBV27|TRBJ2-3
CASRPLQGKADTQYF
TGTGCCAGCAGGCCCCTTCAGGGAAAGGCAGATACGCAGTATTTT
>NA|NA|TRBV6-1|TRBJ1-5
CASSDLGGGQPQHF
TGTGCCAGCAGTGACTTGGGGGGCGGCCAGCCCCAGCATTTT
>NA|NA|TRBV18|TRBJ1-2
CASSRDTSNYGYTF
TGTGCCAGCTCACGAGACACTTCTAACTATGGCTACACCTTC
>TRBD2|NA|TRBV28|TRBJ2-1
CASSSGLYNEQFF
TGTGCCAGCAGCTCGGGACTATACAATGAGCAGTTCTTC
>NA|NA|TRBV5-1|TRBJ2-7
CASRSGQAPYEQYF
TGCGCCAGCAGATCGGGGCAGGCACCCTACGAGCAGTACTTC
>NA|NA|TRBV7-3|TRBJ2-3
CASSSAGLVTDTQYF
TGTGCCAGCAGCTCAGCCGGGCTGGTCACAGATACGCAGTATTTT
>NA|NA|TRBV5-1|TRBJ1-2
CASSWEGGYTF
TGCGCCAGCAGCTGGGAGGGTGGCTACACCTTC
>TRBD2|NA|TRBV7-9|TRBJ2-2
CASSSLAGVVGELFF
TGTGCCAGCAGCTCCCTAGCGGGAGTAGTCGGGGAGCTGTTTTTT
>NA|NA|TRBV29-1|TRBJ1-4
CSVEISRNEKLFF
TGCAGCGTTGAGATATCTAGGAATGAAAAACTGTTTTTT